This TCR beta chain was obtained from a study of OX40 agonist ivuxolimab in advanced cancers. As for the study in general: An agonistic human IgG2 monoclonal antibody against OX40 (CD134) was given. Partial responses were achieved by three patients: one hepatocellular carcinoma, two cutaneous melanoma. Study findings and constraints: Patients who responded partially at 0.1-3.0 mg/kg showed clonal expansion ranking among the lowest.

The repertoire was sequenced with immunoSEQ multiplex PCR; TCRdb's copy has only in-frame clones and lacks some. This sample yields approximately 94,000 clones, of which 80% to 95% are seen a single time; 3.4% belongs to the top ten. As to this clone: No antigen is known for it.

The junction had 0 bases not matched to a gene; V was cut back by 2 bases and J by 0 bases. This CDR3 spans 15 amino acids. Germline lookup yields CDR1 MNHEY and CDR2 SVGAGI. Patients with autoimmune history or systemic immunosuppression were excluded. The chain couples TRBV6-5 to TRBJ1-3, with 8 bases fitting TRBD1. The sample here was CD4+ or CD8+ T cells sorted from blood, taken in a trial of the OX40 agonist ivuxolimab. This sequence originates from an adult with an advanced solid tumor such as melanoma, head and neck, liver or kidney cancer. CDR3 DNA sequence: TGTGCCAGCAGTTACACAGGGGGCTCTGGAAACACCATATATTTT. It specifies CASSYTGGSGNTIYF.